These 3 T cell receptor beta chains share one sample of origin, sequenced in a study of blood T cell repertoires in COVID-19. Data came from immunoSEQ multiplex PCR; TCRdb stores just in-frame clones and leaves some out. The sample consists of about 85,000 clones, 90% of them appearing once. Specimen: peripheral blood. The source of these receptors is a woman older than 75 with active or convalescent COVID-19.

This clone was detected a few times. This rearrangement joins TRBV5-4 to TRBJ2-3; maybe TRBD2 (5 bases). The CDR3 has 12 residues. Trimming left V 0 bases short and J 6 bases short, with 5 bases between. Germline assignment: CDR1 SGHNT and CDR2 YYREEE (reference sequence). CDR3 bases: TGTGCCAGCAGCTTGGCGGGGGATACGCAGTATTTT. Its translation is CASSLAGDTQYF. Full variable domain (rest looked up from reference TRBV5-4 and TRBJ2-3): ETGVTQSPTHLIKTRGQQVTLRCSSQSGHNTVSWYQQALGQGPQFIFQYYREEENGRGNFPPRFSGLQFPNYSSELNVNALELDDSALYLCASSLAGDTQYFGPGTRLTVL.

This sequence joins TRBV7-2 and TRBJ1-4, with 10 bases identical to TRBD1. J was trimmed by 8 bases and V by 2 bases; bases with no gene match: 5. Germline loops: CDR1 SGHTA, CDR2 FQGNSA. The CDR3 covers 15 residues. In nucleotides, the CDR3 is TGTGCCAGCAGCTTAAAGGACAGGGGGAGCGAAAAACTGTTTTTT. This translates into CASSLKDRGSEKLFF.

The chain is built from TRBV20-1 and TRBJ2-3; D perhaps matches TRBD2 (6 bases). The V gene lost 3 bases and the J gene lost 3 bases, with 13 bases spanning the gap. The CDR3 length is 14 residues. Germline lookup yields CDR1 DFQATT and CDR2 SNEGSKA (reference sequence). CDR3 residues: CSASTGSGTDTQYF. The CDR3 nucleotides read TGCAGTGCTAGTACCGGGAGCGGGACAGATACGCAGTATTTT.